The 24 T cell receptor beta chains below all came from one sample that was sequenced in a study of T-cell memory formation after mild COVID-19. TCRdb independently ran MiXCR on the 5' RACE reads; one entry per CDR3 protein. This table holds 100,000 to 150,000 distinct CDR3 sequences, about 5.9% found once. Sequenced material: PBMCs or a T cell subset sorted from them (not recorded which). These receptors were collected from an adult woman who had mild COVID-19 (a few samples of this study predate the infection). Cell type and time point are not known.

V and J are TRBV4-1 and TRBJ1-4, with D tentatively TRBD1 (5 bases). V was trimmed by 1 base and J by 5 bases, leaving 11 bases between them. The CDR3 extends over 15 amino acids. Germline loops: CDR1 MGHRA, CDR2 YSYEKL. The DNA for the CDR3 is TGCGCCAGCAGCCAAGGTACCAGGGAAAATGAAAAACTGTTTTTT. Its protein is CASSQGTRENEKLFF.

This clonotype came up a few times. The gene calls are TRBV18 and TRBJ2-7; maybe TRBD1 (7 bases). Per germline, CDR1 KGHSH and CDR2 LQKENI. V was trimmed by 3 bases and J by 3 bases, leaving 12 bases between them. CDR3 size: 14 residues. The CDR3 region is CASSPNRGGYEQYF. The CDR3 DNA follows: TGTGCCAGCTCACCTAACAGGGGAGGCTACGAGCAGTACTTC.

This clonotype was observed many times. The rearrangement uses TRBV20-1 and TRBJ1-1, with D maybe TRBD1 (5 bases). The germline V gene encodes CDR1 DFQATT and CDR2 SNEGSKA (reference sequence). The CDR3 spans 14 residues. V gave up 6 bases and J gave up 1 base, with 15 bases separating them. This CDR3 is CSAYGGDPNTEAFF. The DNA of the CDR3 is TGCAGTGCGTATGGGGGGGATCCGAACACTGAAGCTTTCTTT.

This clonotype appeared many times. V is TRBV6-1 and J is TRBJ2-7; D is unresolved. The CDR3 consists of 15 residues. Trimming took 4 bases from V and 3 from J, leaving 16 bases between them. Germline values: CDR1 MNHNS, CDR2 SASEGT. CDR3 nucleotides: TGTGCCAGCAGTGGTGGCGCGGTCGCAATCTACGAGCAGTACTTC. It translates to CASSGGAVAIYEQYF.

This chain uses TRBV7-8 with TRBJ1-1; TRBD1 is a possible D gene (6 bases). The CDR3 consists of 20 residues. V gave up 2 bases and J gave up 3 bases, with 28 bases separating them. CDR1 and CDR2 (germline): SGHVS, FQNEAQ. The CDR3 bases are TGTGCCAGCAGCTTATCTTGGGGGGCGGTTAGCCTCTTGTTGGACACTGAAGCTTTCTTT. This encodes CASSLSWGAVSLLLDTEAFF.

In its sample, this clonotype was seen a few times. The CDR3 reads CSGPPDTQYF. For the CDR3, the DNA is TGCAGTGGCCCCCCAGATACGCAGTATTTT. This sequence joins TRBV20-1 and TRBJ2-3; D is unresolved. This CDR3 is built from 10 residues. The germline gives CDR1 DFQATT, CDR2 SNEGSKA (reference sequence). Between the trimmed V and J ends, which lost 7 bases and 4 bases, there was a span of 6 bases.

The sample holds a few counts of this clonotype. V usage is TRBV5-1 and J usage is TRBJ2-5; the D is unclear. Trimming removed 4 bases at V and 5 bases at J, with 6 bases between. The length of the CDR3 is 11 residues. Germline V gives CDR1 SGHRS, CDR2 YFSETQ. In DNA form, the CDR3 reads TGCGCCAGCAGCGTGGGGGAGACCCAGTACTTC. It translates to CASSVGETQYF.

This clonotype was recorded many times. The chain has TRBV7-8 and TRBJ2-5; D is tentatively TRBD1 or TRBD2 (5 bases each). The V and J ends lost 5 bases and 3 bases respectively, with 16 bases between them. Germline CDR1 reads SGHVS; CDR2 reads FQNEAQ. CDR3 size: 15 residues. The CDR3 nucleotides read TGTGCCAGCAGCCAATCGAGGGGCTACGAAGAGACCCAGTACTTC. It codes for CASSQSRGYEETQYF.

This chain connects TRBV12-3 or TRBV12-4 to TRBJ1-1; 8 bases are a match to TRBD1. The CDR3 sequence is 14 residues long. V lost 5 bases to trimming and J lost 5 bases; unmatched junction nucleotides: 7. In DNA form, the CDR3 reads TGTGCCAGCAGTCAACAGGGGGTTAGGACTGAAGCTTTCTTT. Encoded protein: CASSQQGVRTEAFF.

CDR3 sequence (DNA): TGTGCCAGCAGAGCGGGGTATACGCAGTATTTT. Translating gives CASRAGYTQYF. The chain joins TRBV6-5 to TRBJ2-3, with 7 nucleotides matching TRBD2. This CDR3 has 11 residues. Germline lookup yields CDR1 MNHEY and CDR2 SVGAGI. With V trimmed by 6 bases and J by 7 bases, 1 base remained unmatched.

This clonotype has ten or more counts. This sequence joins TRBV27 and TRBJ1-1; D uncertain. Germline CDR1 is MNHEY and CDR2 is SMNVEV (reference sequence). V was cut by 2 bases and J by 1 base, with 5 bases left in between. The CDR3 runs 13 residues. For the CDR3, the DNA is TGTGCCAGCAGTTTAATCGGGAACACTGAAGCTTTCTTT. Protein product: CASSLIGNTEAFF.

Many counts were recorded for this clonotype. The rearrangement uses TRBV7-3 and TRBJ2-1, with 10 bases matching TRBD2. The CDR3 spans 16 residues. Per germline, CDR1 SGHTA and CDR2 FQGTGA. V was clipped by 7 bases and J by 0 bases; unmatched bases: 6. CDR3 sequence: CASNTSGVSSYNEQFF. The CDR3 coding sequence is TGTGCCAGCAACACTAGCGGGGTAAGCTCCTACAATGAGCAGTTCTTC.

The V and J genes are TRBV5-1 and TRBJ1-2; D is undetermined. The CDR3 totals 14 residues. Trimming removed 4 bases at V and 0 bases at J, with 10 bases between. Looked up from germline, CDR1 is SGHRS and CDR2 is YFSETQ. The CDR3 DNA reads as TGCGCCAGCAGCCAAACAGACCCTAACTATGGCTACACCTTC. Its protein product is CASSQTDPNYGYTF.

The chain joins TRBV20-1 to TRBJ2-1, with 9 nucleotides matching TRBD1. The V and J ends lost 5 bases and 3 bases, in that order; junction bases with no gene match: 8. The length of the CDR3 is 15 residues. Germline loops: CDR1 DFQATT, CDR2 SNEGSKA (reference sequence). CDR3 loop: CSASGTGSLYNEQFF. CDR3 coding DNA: TGCAGTGCTTCCGGGACAGGGTCTCTCTACAATGAGCAGTTCTTC.

This clonotype was recorded at least ten times. The chain combines TRBV29-1 with TRBJ2-7, with TRBD2 identical over 11 bases. This CDR3 is 14 amino acids long. Germline-derived CDR1 and CDR2 are SQVTM and ANQGSEA. Germline trimming cut 5 bases from V and 4 bases from J; bases unmatched to any gene: 7. The CDR3 DNA reads as TGCAGCGTTCTTTCGGGACTAGCGGAATACGAGCAGTACTTC. Amino acids: CSVLSGLAEYEQYF.

This clonotype was seen only a few times. This chain joins TRBV7-9 and TRBJ1-2, with D perhaps TRBD1 (6 bases). The CDR3 is 17 residues long. Germline V lookup: CDR1 SEHNR, CDR2 FQNEAQ (reference sequence). Trimming stripped 3 bases from V and 3 bases from J, with 20 bases between. The CDR3 region is CASSFNGGARNDYGYTF. CDR3 bases: TGTGCCAGCAGCTTTAACGGGGGGGCAAGGAATGACTATGGCTACACCTTC. The whole variable domain, remainder taken from reference TRBV7-9 and TRBJ1-2, is DTGVSQNPRHKITKRGQNVTFRCDPISEHNRLYWYRQTLGQGPEFLTYFQNEAQLEKSRLLSDRFSAERPKGSFSTLEIQRTEQGDSAMYLCASSFNGGARNDYGYTFGSGTRLTVV.

This clonotype was counted a few times. The genes are TRBV6-6 and TRBJ2-5; D is perhaps TRBD2 (5 bases). There are 15 residues in the CDR3. Germline V gene lookup returns CDR1 MNHNY and CDR2 SVGAGI (reference sequence). V gave up 0 bases and J gave up 2 bases, with 10 bases separating them. CDR3 amino acids: CASSYSNPGQETQYF. The CDR3 DNA is TGTGCCAGCAGTTACTCTAATCCGGGACAAGAGACCCAGTACTTC.

This clonotype was detected many times. This sequence joins TRBV20-1 and TRBJ1-1; D remains ambiguous. Germline V gene data show CDR1 as DFQATT and CDR2 as SNEGSKA (reference sequence). V dropped 5 bases and J dropped 6 bases, with 10 bases sitting between them. The CDR3 runs 11 residues. The CDR3 spells CSAGTEPEAFF. The CDR3 coding sequence is TGCAGTGCTGGTACCGAACCTGAAGCTTTCTTT.

V is TRBV15 and J is TRBJ1-5, with 9 nucleotides matching TRBD1. The V segment lost 3 bases and the J segment 6 bases; nucleotides outside the gene matches: 6. Per the germline V gene, CDR1 is LNHNV and CDR2 is YYDKDF (reference sequence). The CDR3 is 15 amino acids. This CDR3 reads CATSRGQGGSQPQHF. DNA for the CDR3: TGTGCCACCAGCAGGGGACAGGGAGGCAGTCAGCCCCAGCATTTT.

The chain recombines TRBV14 with TRBJ2-2; D may correspond to TRBD1 or TRBD2 (5 bases each). CDR3 length equals 16 residues. V lost 4 bases, J lost 6 bases, and 18 bases lay in between. Germline CDR1 reads SGHDN; CDR2 reads FVKESK. The CDR3, as DNA: TGTGCCAGCAGCCCTGCTCGGGGCGTAGTGGCCGGGGAGCTGTTTTTT. Translated: CASSPARGVVAGELFF.

The chain uses TRBV5-1 and TRBJ2-1; a weak D match, TRBD1 (6 bases). V lost 4 bases to trimming and J lost 6 bases, with 20 bases between them. Germline assignment: CDR1 SGHRS and CDR2 YFSETQ. The CDR3 totals 16 residues. The CDR3 nucleotides read TGCGCCAGCAGCCCCGGGGACACCCACCGAGGCAATGAGCAGTTCTTC. Amino acids: CASSPGDTHRGNEQFF.

The table lists this clonotype with a few counts. This chain connects TRBV7-9 to TRBJ1-1, with D hard to call. CDR1 SEHNR and CDR2 FQNEAQ come from the germline V gene (reference sequence). V was clipped by 0 bases and J by 2 bases, with 19 bases between them. There are 18 residues in the CDR3. As DNA, the CDR3 is TGTGCCAGCAGCTTAGCAGCTGTTAGATTAAGTGTTAACACTGAAGCTTTCTTT. Its protein product is CASSLAAVRLSVNTEAFF.

This clonotype has ten or more counts. This sequence joins TRBV7-2 and TRBJ2-5; D may be TRBD2 (6 bases). Germline V CDR1 and CDR2: SGHTA, FQGNSA. This CDR3 comprises 12 residues. V dropped 0 bases and J dropped 7 bases, with 6 bases sitting between them. CDR3: CASSLAGGTQYF. As DNA, the CDR3 is TGTGCCAGCAGCTTAGCGGGAGGGACCCAGTACTTC.

This clonotype occurred many times. This CDR3 reads CAISDGQRSYNEQFF. DNA of the CDR3: TGTGCCATCAGTGATGGGCAACGCTCCTACAATGAGCAGTTCTTC. The chain couples TRBV10-3 to TRBJ2-1; no reliable D call. Trimming removed 3 bases at V and 0 bases at J, with 9 bases between. The CDR3 runs 15 residues. Germline lookup yields CDR1 ENHRY and CDR2 SYGVKD.